This record covers a single T cell receptor beta chain. The target antigen is unknown. The record originates from a study of cytomegalovirus exposure and HLA in healthy donors. Across the study: Counted in an early data release were tens of millions of unique TCRs from HLA-typed donors. Study outcomes and limitations: A later analysis found common viral pathogens apparently linked to several of the most significant clusters. It was likely that a cluster of highly shared sequence variants was a sequencing artifact.

Per germline, CDR1 MNHEY and CDR2 SVGAGI. The CDR3 length is 16 residues. The V end lost 0 bases, the J end lost 0 bases, and 9 bases lay between the germline ends. Researchers ran the PCR with 60 Vbeta and 13 Jbeta primers. The method was immunoSEQ multiplex PCR; TCRdb's version includes in-frame clones alone and lacks a portion of them. This table holds 140,000 or so clones. This rearrangement joins TRBV6-5 to TRBJ1-3; D gene unclear. This TCR was recovered from a male donor in good health and CMV-seronegative. The specimen sequenced was PBMCs. The CDR3 nucleotides read TGTGCCAGCAGTTACTCCAGGACTAGCTCTGGAAACACCATATATTTT. Amino acids: CASSYSRTSSGNTIYF.